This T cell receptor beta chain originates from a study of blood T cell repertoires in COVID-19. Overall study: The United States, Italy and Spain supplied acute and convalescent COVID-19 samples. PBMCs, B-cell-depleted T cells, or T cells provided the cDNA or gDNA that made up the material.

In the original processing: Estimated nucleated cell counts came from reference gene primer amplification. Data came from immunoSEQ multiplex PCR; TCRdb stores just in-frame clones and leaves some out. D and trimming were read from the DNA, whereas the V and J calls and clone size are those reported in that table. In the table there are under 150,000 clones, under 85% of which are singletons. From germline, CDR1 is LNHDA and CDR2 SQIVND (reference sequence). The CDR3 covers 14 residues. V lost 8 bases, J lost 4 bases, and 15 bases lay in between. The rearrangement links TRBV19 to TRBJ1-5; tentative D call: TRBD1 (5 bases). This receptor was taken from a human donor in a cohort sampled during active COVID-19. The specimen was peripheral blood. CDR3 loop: CASGLLGTNQPQHF. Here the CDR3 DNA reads TGTGCCAGTGGCCTCCTGGGGACTAATCAGCCCCAGCATTTT.